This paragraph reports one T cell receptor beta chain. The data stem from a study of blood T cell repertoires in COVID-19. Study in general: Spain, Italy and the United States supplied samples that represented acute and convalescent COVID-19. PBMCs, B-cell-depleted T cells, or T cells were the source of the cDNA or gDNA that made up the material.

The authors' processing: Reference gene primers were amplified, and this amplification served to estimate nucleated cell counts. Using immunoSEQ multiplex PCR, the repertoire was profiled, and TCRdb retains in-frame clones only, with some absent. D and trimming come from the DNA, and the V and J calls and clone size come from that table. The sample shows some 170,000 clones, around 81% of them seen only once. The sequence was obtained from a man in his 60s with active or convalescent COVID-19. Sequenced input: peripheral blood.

Here the CDR3 DNA reads TGTGCCAGCAGTAGACAGGACTATGGCTACACCTTC. Amino acid sequence: CASSRQDYGYTF. The rearrangement uses TRBV28 and TRBJ1-2; D perhaps matches TRBD1 (6 bases). This CDR3 has 12 amino acids. Germline CDR1 is MDHEN and CDR2 is SYDVKM. Trimming took off 5 bases at V and 3 bases at J, with 7 bases between the two ends.